This TCR beta chain was obtained from a study of cytomegalovirus exposure and HLA in healthy donors (dated by TCRdb to about 2017). The study in broad terms: The 666 repertoires of the first cohort and the 120 or so validation repertoires were produced on the same platform, according to a later analysis. The study was designed to test whether signatures of past pathogen exposure could be identified by cataloging public T cell receptors. Besides the first cohort of 500 to 700 subjects, a separate validation cohort made up of some 110 different subjects was used. To predict cytomegalovirus infection status, the study combined high-throughput TCR immunosequencing, statistical association of individual TCRs with disease status, and machine learning. The investigation overall reported the following: Across donors, most TCR sequences were observed very rarely, whereas some public TCRs were present in many individuals. A total of fewer than 200 TCR beta chains were listed by the study as associated with cytomegalovirus. A few of the identified cytomegalovirus-associated TCR beta chains were confirmed in vitro to be specific for cytomegalovirus antigens. All 120 or so repertoires were used to score co-occurrence in the validation cohort in a later analysis, because that analysis had no HLA typing for the cohort. It was suggested by the authors that the approach could potentially be generalized to other disease states and immunological phenotypes. Cytomegalovirus status was reported to be diagnosed by the classifier with high specificity and sensitivity in both the original and validation cohorts. Subsequent analysis determined that TCRs grouped into clusters in the first cohort also showed a tendency toward co-occurrence across the roughly 110 validation repertoires, and 85% to 95% of cluster scores exceeded 0.

Libraries were made using the immunoSEQ multiplex PCR assay. The source study handled its data this way. A statistical classification framework was developed to diagnose cytomegalovirus status using the catalog of TCR beta chain sequences. This is the immuneACCESS table as TCRdb keeps it, with only in-frame sequences that have V and J called. A part of the clones is gone; compared with another copy, unresolved V genes explain less than half, and the rest is unexplained. D and trimming were read from the DNA, whereas the V and J calls and clone size are those reported in that table. The sample includes about 120,000 clones, with more than 75% observed a single time. The top ten hold roughly 2% of the sample. The donors were included in the validation cohort of 120 subjects, a group kept apart from the roughly 730-subject first cohort. This clone was seen more than once but under ten times. This clone's antigen is unknown. Per-nucleotide qualities are absent, and no much larger clonotype sits a single base away.

From the cysteine up to the phenylalanine, the CDR3 has a length of 18 residues. Just the 54-base CDR3 DNA is kept, in frame starting at base 1. Sequencing used PBMCs. Recombination connected TRBV21-1 to TRBJ1-5; the table's D call, TRBD1, was not checked against the DNA. TRBV21-1 constitutes a pseudogene. The receptor was derived from a woman aged 25 to 39 in good health and CMV-seronegative. The nucleotides read TGTGCCAGCAGCTCCCGCGCCGGTAGACAGGGGAGTAGTCAGCCCCAGCATTTT. This translates into CASSSRAGRQGSSQPQHF.